This is a list of T cell receptor beta chains from one sample in a study of blood T cell repertoires in COVID-19. Clones were read by immunoSEQ multiplex PCR, and TCRdb kept only the in-frame ones, dropping some. Of some 150,000 clones listed, around 85% are singletons. The sequenced sample was peripheral blood. The receptors shown here come from a man in his fifties or sixties with COVID-19, enrolled during active disease. CDR3s include the opening cysteine and the closing phenylalanine or tryptophan. Fields, in order: CDR3 length, D gene, V gene, CDR3 protein. The D gene is left open where the match is weak.

15,-,TRBV4-3,CASSQAAGVGYEQYF
15,TRBD1,TRBV7-9,CASSLVGDSAYEQYF
13,-,TRBV6-4,CASSDSIADTQYF
17,TRBD1,TRBV13,CASSLVAGGTLYTEAFF
16,-,TRBV19,CASSKSLVLFLQPQHF
18,TRBD1,TRBV15,CATSTLGGTGLMNTEAFF
16,-,TRBV15,CATSRPDSVPRYEQFF
16,TRBD1,TRBV27,CASSLQGTAMNTEAFF
14,-,TRBV19,CASSISGSGNTIYF
14,-,TRBV29-1,CSVEVSGGRLGYTF
13,TRBD1,TRBV7-9,CASSTGQGVELFF
15,-,TRBV3-1/TRBV3-2,CASSPPMAFNEKLFF
14,TRBD2,TRBV7-8,CASSPGGSLVEQYF
15,-,TRBV27,CASSLTGVSYNEQFF
15,TRBD2,TRBV11-3,CASSFRTSGQYEQYF
12,-,TRBV15,CATSRVNTEAFF
14,TRBD1,TRBV5-1,CASSWDRGPYEQFF
14,TRBD2,TRBV9,CASSVGSGKYEQYF